The clone carrying this T cell receptor beta chain has just one count. In the original processing: Scientists estimated how many nucleated cells there were by amplifying reference gene primers. Sequenced by immunoSEQ multiplex PCR; TCRdb stores in-frame clones only, minus some. The V and J calls and clone size were taken over from that table, and D and trimming were inferred from the DNA. The sample has over 85,000 clones, more than 65% seen once. The data stem from a study of blood T cell repertoires in COVID-19. Background on the study: The samples span acute and convalescent COVID-19 from the United States, Italy and Spain. PBMCs, B-cell-depleted T cells, or T cells provided the cDNA or gDNA that made up the material.

The length of the CDR3 is 17 residues. V was trimmed by 5 bases and J by 7 bases, leaving 24 bases between them. CDR1 and CDR2 (germline): MDHEN, SYDVKM. The V and J genes are TRBV28 and TRBJ2-1; maybe TRBD1 (6 bases). The TCR originated in a man between 60 and 70 years old with acute or convalescent COVID-19. The specimen was peripheral blood. CDR3 amino acids: CASSPRGWEPGRNEQFF. Written as DNA, the CDR3 is TGTGCCAGCAGTCCCAGGGGCTGGGAGCCGGGGCGGAATGAGCAGTTCTTC.